A single sample gave rise to the 24 T cell receptor beta chains below, sequenced in a study of blood T cell repertoires in COVID-19. Clones were read by immunoSEQ multiplex PCR, and TCRdb kept only the in-frame ones, dropping some. The sample includes 140,000 to 150,000 clones, approximately 88% seen only once; the top ten take 0.8% to 0.95%. Material for sequencing was peripheral blood. The receptor source for this set is a woman aged 50 to 65 with acute or convalescent COVID-19.

V usage is TRBV24-1 and J usage is TRBJ1-2, with TRBD1 matching 7 bases. Germline CDR1 KGHDR, CDR2 SFDVKD. V trimming: 3 bases; J trimming: 8 bases; junction bases outside the gene matches: 5. The CDR3 has 13 residues. The chain's CDR3 is CATSDPRQGGYTF. DNA of the CDR3: TGTGCCACCAGTGATCCCCGACAGGGCGGCTACACCTTC.

The rearrangement joins TRBV5-1 to TRBJ2-1, with a tentative D call TRBD2 (5 bases). In germline, CDR1 is SGHRS, CDR2 YFSETQ. CDR3 length: 13 amino acids. Deletions cut 0 bases from V and 14 bases from J, with 15 bases between. The CDR3 bases are TGCGCCAGCAGCTTGGGAATGGCGGGTGGGGAGTTCTTC. Encoded protein: CASSLGMAGGEFF.

J is TRBJ1-1 and V is TRBV10-3; D remains ambiguous. Trimming cost V 10 bases and J 0 bases, with 12 bases left between them. Germline V gene sequence: CDR1 ENHRY, CDR2 SYGVKD. The CDR3 has 13 amino acids. In DNA form, the CDR3 reads TGTGCCACTCTCGCGTCTGTGAACACTGAAGCTTTCTTT. It encodes CATLASVNTEAFF.

This CDR3 is CASSKTATTYEQYF. The CDR3 DNA sequence: TGTGCCAGCAGTAAGACAGCTACAACCTACGAGCAGTACTTC. This chain connects TRBV6-5 to TRBJ2-7; possible D gene TRBD1, 5 bases. The CDR3 extends over 14 amino acids. Germline V lookup: CDR1 MNHEY, CDR2 SVGAGI. Trimming cost V 5 bases and J 2 bases, with 13 bases left between them.

The chain carries TRBV11-2 and TRBJ2-7; 9 bases fit TRBD1. The CDR3 has 17 amino acids. The germline gives CDR1 SGHAT, CDR2 FQNNGV. Trimming took 5 bases from V and 0 from J; bases not matched to a gene: 11. The CDR3 DNA reads TGTGCCAGCAGCCCAAGCCCGGGACAGGGCAGCTCCTACGAGCAGTACTTC. Translating it yields CASSPSPGQGSSYEQYF.

The chain recombines TRBV24-1 with TRBJ2-3; 8 nucleotides agree with TRBD2. The germline V gene has CDR1 KGHDR and CDR2 SFDVKD. This CDR3 region has 17 residues. V shed 0 bases, J shed 2 bases, and the junction held 6 bases outside the gene matches. In nucleotides, the CDR3 is TGTGCCACCAGTGATTTGGGCGGGGGGCGTTACACAGATACGCAGTATTTT. Its translation: CATSDLGGGRYTDTQYF.

The J gene is TRBJ2-1, the V gene TRBV24-1; 10 bases are shared with TRBD2. The germline V gene encodes CDR1 KGHDR and CDR2 SFDVKD. Losses at the gene ends were 1 base for V and 7 bases for J; bases not matched to a gene: 6. This CDR3 region has 16 residues. The chain's CDR3 is CATSDLTSGRGNEQFF. The CDR3 DNA reads TGTGCCACCAGTGATTTAACGAGCGGGAGGGGGAATGAGCAGTTCTTC.

This clone has a single count. The rearrangement uses TRBV7-3 and TRBJ2-2; D is perhaps TRBD2 (5 bases). The CDR3 spans 18 residues. CDR1 and CDR2 from the germline V gene are SGHTA and FQGTGA. Trimming left V 4 bases short and J 4 bases short, with 22 bases between. CDR3 sequence (DNA): TGTGCCAGCAGCTCTCAAGGCCCCGCCCGAGAGGGCACCGGGGAGCTGTTTTTT. Translation gives CASSSQGPAREGTGELFF.

The chain joins TRBV4-1 to TRBJ1-1, with TRBD1 matching 8 bases. Per the germline V gene, CDR1 is MGHRA and CDR2 is YSYEKL. V was pared by 4 bases and J by 0 bases, with 4 bases of the junction left unmatched. The CDR3 has 15 amino acids. The CDR3 DNA reads TGCGCCAGCAGCCCTCGGACAGGGCTGAACACTGAAGCTTTCTTT. It encodes CASSPRTGLNTEAFF.

The rearrangement uses TRBV6-6 and TRBJ1-5, with D possibly being TRBD1 (6 bases). The CDR3 has 13 amino acids. V lost 8 bases and J lost 4, with 12 bases in between. Germline-derived CDR1 and CDR2 are MNHNY and SVGAGI (reference sequence). The CDR3 bases are TGTGCCAGCTCAGGGGTCCCAAATCAGCCCCAGCATTTT. Its translation is CASSGVPNQPQHF.

This chain joins TRBV14 and TRBJ2-5, with 9 positions matching TRBD2. The V segment lost 2 bases and the J segment 3 bases; nucleotides outside the gene matches: 10. Germline V gives CDR1 SGHDN, CDR2 FVKESK. This CDR3 is built from 17 residues. The CDR3 nucleotides read TGTGCCAGCAGCCAATTAGTTAGCCTAGCGGGGAAAGAGACCCAGTACTTC. Translation gives CASSQLVSLAGKETQYF.

On this clone: The sample has other DNA sequences that encode this CDR3 too. J is TRBJ2-5 and V is TRBV9, with 9 positions matching TRBD2. V shed 3 bases, J shed 1 base, and the junction held 4 bases outside the gene matches. CDR1 and CDR2 from the germline V gene are SGDLS and YYNGEE. The CDR3 runs to 15 residues. CDR3 loop: CASSALLAGQETQYF. CDR3 coding DNA: TGTGCCAGCAGCGCCTTACTAGCGGGCCAAGAGACCCAGTACTTC.

This chain joins TRBV19 and TRBJ1-2; perhaps TRBD1 as D (5 bases). The V gene's germline CDR1 is LNHDA and CDR2 SQIVND (reference sequence). Trimming cost V 9 bases and J 8 bases, with 25 bases left between them. The CDR3 consists of 15 residues. CDR3 region: CASPLGPSGGGGYTF. The CDR3 DNA reads TGTGCCAGCCCTCTAGGCCCTTCGGGCGGGGGGGGCTACACCTTC.

The chain joins TRBV10-3 to TRBJ2-1; the match to TRBD2 covers 9 bases. J was trimmed by 8 bases and V by 4 bases; bases with no gene match: 9. Germline CDR1 and CDR2: ENHRY and SYGVKD. The CDR3 sequence is 15 residues long. This CDR3 reads CAISAGGGGRDEQFF. The CDR3 coding sequence is TGTGCCATCAGTGCTGGAGGCGGCGGGAGGGATGAGCAGTTCTTC.

The chain has TRBV5-4 and TRBJ1-4, with TRBD1 matching over 7 bases. Germline V gene data show CDR1 as SGHNT and CDR2 as YYREEE (reference sequence). This CDR3 spans 15 amino acids. V was pared by 3 bases and J by 0 bases, with 2 bases of the junction left unmatched. CDR3 DNA: TGTGCCAGCAGCTACAGGGGACCAACTAATGAAAAACTGTTTTTT. Translated: CASSYRGPTNEKLFF.

The chain links TRBV7-2 to TRBJ1-2, with 8 bases identical to TRBD1. Germline values: CDR1 SGHTA, CDR2 FQGNSA. This CDR3 contains 13 residues. The V and J ends lost 5 bases and 6 bases, in that order; junction bases with no gene match: 5. The CDR3 DNA is TGTGCCAGCAGCCGACAGGGGAGGGATGGCTACACCTTC. This sequence encodes CASSRQGRDGYTF.

The chain links TRBV4-2 to TRBJ2-3; 8 bases are a match to TRBD2. Germline V CDR1 and CDR2: LGHNA, YNFKEQ. V trimming: 0 bases; J trimming: 4 bases; junction bases outside the gene matches: 6. CDR3 length: 16 amino acids. Written as DNA, the CDR3 is TGTGCCAGCAGCCAAGAGGGCGGGGGGTTCGCAGATACGCAGTATTTT. Its translation: CASSQEGGGFADTQYF.

The chain has TRBV6-6 and TRBJ2-2; 10 bases agree with TRBD2. Germline V lookup: CDR1 MNHNY, CDR2 SVGAGI (reference sequence). V trimming: 6 bases; J trimming: 4 bases; junction bases outside the gene matches: 8. The CDR3 sequence is 16 residues long. The CDR3 is CASRRSSGRGTGELFF. CDR3 in DNA: TGTGCCAGCAGACGATCTAGCGGGAGAGGCACCGGGGAGCTGTTTTTT.

This clone was seen only once. The genes are TRBV2 and TRBJ2-3; 10 nucleotides agree with TRBD1. With V trimmed by 7 bases and J by 4 bases, 8 bases remained unmatched. This CDR3 spans 15 amino acids. The germline CDR1 and CDR2 sequences are SNHLY and FYNNEI. CDR3 amino acids: CASKGTGEGADTQYF. The DNA of the CDR3 is TGTGCCAGCAAAGGGACAGGGGAAGGGGCAGATACGCAGTATTTT.

The chain uses TRBV10-2 and TRBJ2-3, with 14 positions matching TRBD2. This CDR3 is built from 16 residues. Germline trimming cut 6 bases from V and 5 bases from J; bases unmatched to any gene: 7. Germline-derived CDR1 and CDR2 are WSHSY and SAAADI. This CDR3 reads CASRPPGTSGRDTQYF. The CDR3 DNA follows: TGCGCCAGCAGGCCCCCCGGGACTAGCGGGAGAGATACGCAGTATTTT.

A single count supports this clone. The chain combines TRBV3-1 (or the pseudogene TRBV3-2) with TRBJ2-1; D perhaps matches TRBD2 (6 bases). V was pared by 1 base and J by 2 bases, with 9 bases between. The CDR3 runs to 15 residues. CDR1 is LGHDT and CDR2 is YNNKEL in the germline V gene (reference sequence). CDR3 in DNA: TGTGCCAGCAGCCAAGCGGGGGACCCCTACAATGAGCAGTTCTTC. This gives the protein CASSQAGDPYNEQFF.

V is TRBV3-1 (or the pseudogene TRBV3-2) and J is TRBJ2-3; D possibly corresponds to TRBD2 (5 bases). CDR1 LGHDT and CDR2 YNNKEL come from the germline V gene (reference sequence). The CDR3 is 15 amino acids. With 1 base removed from V and 0 bases from J, the gap between germline ends came to 8 bases. CDR3 nucleotide sequence: TGTGCCAGCAGCCAAGGGGGAGTCAGCACAGATACGCAGTATTTT. This translates into CASSQGGVSTDTQYF.

The chain recombines TRBV12-3 or TRBV12-4 with TRBJ1-2; TRBD1 might be the D (5 bases). V was trimmed by 5 bases and J by 7 bases, leaving 14 bases between them. This CDR3 has 13 amino acids. Here the CDR3 reads CASSQLDTGGYTF. CDR3 nucleotide sequence: TGTGCCAGCAGTCAATTAGACACAGGTGGCTACACCTTC.

The chain employs TRBV4-2 and TRBJ2-3, with 8 bases aligning to TRBD2. There are 18 residues in the CDR3. From germline, CDR1 is LGHNA and CDR2 YNFKEQ. The V gene end was trimmed by 1 base and the J gene end by 3 bases; junction bases not matched to a gene: 12. As DNA, the CDR3 is TGTGCCAGCAGCCAAGGGTTTACGGGACTAGGTCTAACAGATACGCAGTATTTT. Amino acid sequence: CASSQGFTGLGLTDTQYF.